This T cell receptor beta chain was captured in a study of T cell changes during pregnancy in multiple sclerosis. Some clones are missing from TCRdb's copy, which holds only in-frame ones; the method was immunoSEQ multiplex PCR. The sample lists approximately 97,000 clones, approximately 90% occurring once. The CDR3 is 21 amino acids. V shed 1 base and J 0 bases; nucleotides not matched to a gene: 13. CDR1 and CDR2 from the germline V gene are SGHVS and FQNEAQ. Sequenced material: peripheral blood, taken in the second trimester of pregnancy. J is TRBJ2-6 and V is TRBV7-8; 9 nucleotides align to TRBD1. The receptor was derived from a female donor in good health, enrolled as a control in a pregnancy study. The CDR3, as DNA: TGTGCCAGCAGCTTAGGTGGGACAGGGTGGGCCACTGGCTCTGGGGCCAACGTCCTGACTTTC. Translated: CASSLGGTGWATGSGANVLTF. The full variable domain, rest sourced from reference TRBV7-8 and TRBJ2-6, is GAGVSQSPRYKVAKRGQDVALRCDPISGHVSLFWYQQALGQGPEFLTYFQNEAQLDKSGLPSDRFFAERPEGSVSTLKIQRTQQEDSAVYLCASSLGGTGWATGSGANVLTFGAGSRLTVL.